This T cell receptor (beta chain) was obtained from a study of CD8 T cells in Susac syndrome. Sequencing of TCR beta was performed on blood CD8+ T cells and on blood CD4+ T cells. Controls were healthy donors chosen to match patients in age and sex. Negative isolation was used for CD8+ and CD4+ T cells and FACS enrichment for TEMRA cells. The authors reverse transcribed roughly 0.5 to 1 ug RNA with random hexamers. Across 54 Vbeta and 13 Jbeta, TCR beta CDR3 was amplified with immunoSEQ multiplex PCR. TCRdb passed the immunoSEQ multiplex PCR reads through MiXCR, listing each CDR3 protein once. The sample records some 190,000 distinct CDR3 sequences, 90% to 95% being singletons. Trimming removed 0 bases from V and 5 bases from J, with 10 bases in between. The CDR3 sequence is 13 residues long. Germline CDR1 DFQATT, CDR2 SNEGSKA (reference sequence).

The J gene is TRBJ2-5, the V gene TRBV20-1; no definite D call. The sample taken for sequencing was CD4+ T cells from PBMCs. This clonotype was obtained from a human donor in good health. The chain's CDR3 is CSARDGPVETQYF. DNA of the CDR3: TGCAGTGCTAGAGATGGGCCGGTGGAGACCCAGTACTTC.